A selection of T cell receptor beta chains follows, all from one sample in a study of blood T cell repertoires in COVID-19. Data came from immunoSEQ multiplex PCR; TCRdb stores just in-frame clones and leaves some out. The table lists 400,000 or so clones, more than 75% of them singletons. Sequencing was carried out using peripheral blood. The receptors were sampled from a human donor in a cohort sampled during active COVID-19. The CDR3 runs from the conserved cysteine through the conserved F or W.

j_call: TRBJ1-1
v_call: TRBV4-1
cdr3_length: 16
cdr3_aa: CASSQEGIGRDTEAFF

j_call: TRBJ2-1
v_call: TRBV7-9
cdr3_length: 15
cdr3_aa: CASSLWASGSAEQFF

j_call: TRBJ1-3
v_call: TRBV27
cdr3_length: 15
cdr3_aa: CASSLRRGSGNTIYF

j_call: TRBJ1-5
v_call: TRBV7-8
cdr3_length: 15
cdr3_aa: CASSQGQGYDQPQHF

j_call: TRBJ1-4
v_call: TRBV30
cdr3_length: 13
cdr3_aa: CAWSWQGIGKLFF

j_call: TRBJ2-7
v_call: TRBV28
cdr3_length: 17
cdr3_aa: CASSPITGTGILGEQYF

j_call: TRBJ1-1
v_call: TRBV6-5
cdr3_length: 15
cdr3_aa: CASSTNPGDGTEAFF

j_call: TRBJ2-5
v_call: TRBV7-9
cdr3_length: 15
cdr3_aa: CASSLRQAGGETQYF

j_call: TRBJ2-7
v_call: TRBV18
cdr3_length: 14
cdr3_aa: CASSPPSGSYEQYF

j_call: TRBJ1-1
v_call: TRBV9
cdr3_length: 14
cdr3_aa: CASSVGGVDTEAFF